This TCR beta chain was observed in a study of cytomegalovirus exposure and HLA in healthy donors. Germline-derived CDR1 and CDR2 are SGHRS and YFSETQ. The junction had 6 bases not matched to a gene; V was cut back by 2 bases and J by 3 bases. The CDR3 is 15 amino acids. Amplification used 60 Vbeta primers and 13 Jbeta primers. Here immunoSEQ multiplex PCR was the method, and the copy in TCRdb shows in-frame clones only, minus some. This sample yields about 180,000 clones, of which approximately 88% are seen a single time; 0.35% to 0.4% belongs to the top ten. This clone was recorded a few times. The chain couples TRBV5-1 to TRBJ2-7, with 9 bases that match TRBD2. The source is a boy aged 2 to 10 in good health and CMV-seronegative. Material for sequencing was PBMCs. The CDR3 is CASSLTGTSSYEQYF. CDR3 sequence (DNA): TGCGCCAGCAGCTTAACCGGGACTAGCAGCTACGAGCAGTACTTC.